The 14 T cell receptor beta chains given below trace back to one sample, sequenced in a study of CD8 T cells in Susac syndrome. An input of about 0.45 to 1 ug of RNA was subjected to reverse transcription using random hexamers. Each CDR3 protein is one row after TCRdb ran MiXCR on the immunoSEQ multiplex PCR reads. Among some 60,000 distinct CDR3 sequences listed, about 92% were seen once. Sequencing used CD8+ T cells from PBMCs. These receptors were taken from a human donor in good health.

The genes are TRBV3-1 and TRBJ1-2; 11 bases match TRBD1. V gave up 6 bases and J gave up 4 bases; unmatched junction bases: 10. The CDR3 covers 16 residues. Germline V gene sequence: CDR1 LGHDT, CDR2 YNNKEL (reference sequence). CDR3 DNA: TGTGCCAGCAGACTTGGACAGGGGGCTATAGGCTATGGCTACACCTTC. Its protein product is CASRLGQGAIGYGYTF.

The chain carries TRBV25-1 and TRBJ2-6; a weak D match, TRBD1 (5 bases). The CDR3 length is 16 residues. The germline V gene encodes CDR1 MGHDK and CDR2 SYGVNS. With 2 bases removed from V and 2 bases from J, the gap between germline ends came to 10 bases. CDR3 sequence reads: CASSERRGAGANVLTF. CDR3 coding DNA: TGTGCCAGCAGTGAACGTAGGGGTGCTGGGGCCAACGTCCTGACTTTC.

The chain combines TRBV29-1 with TRBJ2-3, with 9 positions matching TRBD1. J lost 4 bases, V lost 6 bases, and 5 bases had no gene match. Germline lookup yields CDR1 SQVTM and CDR2 ANQGSEA. CDR3 length equals 13 residues. DNA for the CDR3: TGCAGCGTGATGACAGGGGGTGCAGATACGCAGTATTTT. Amino acid sequence: CSVMTGGADTQYF.

J is TRBJ1-1 and V is TRBV29-1, with no clear D. The V end lost 0 bases, the J end lost 7 bases, and 18 bases lay between the germline ends. In germline, CDR1 is SQVTM, CDR2 ANQGSEA. This CDR3 contains 15 residues. The CDR3 sequence: CSVEDRSHHRDEAFF. The CDR3 coding sequence is TGCAGCGTTGAAGATCGCAGCCACCATAGGGATGAAGCTTTCTTT.

The chain is built from TRBV4-3 and TRBJ2-2, with 11 bases that match TRBD2. V gave up 2 bases and J gave up 1 base; unmatched junction bases: 9. Germline V CDR1 and CDR2: LGHNA, YSLEER. There are 19 residues in the CDR3. This CDR3 reads CASSQPQATSGENTGELFF. The CDR3 DNA sequence: TGCGCCAGCAGCCAACCCCAAGCGACTAGCGGGGAGAACACCGGGGAGCTGTTTTTT.

The chain couples TRBV29-1 to TRBJ2-5, with a possible D match to TRBD2 (5 bases). V gave up 1 base and J gave up 0 bases, with 12 bases separating them. This CDR3 has 15 amino acids. Germline values: CDR1 SQVTM, CDR2 ANQGSEA. The CDR3 protein is CSVEGGPEYQETQYF. In nucleotides, the CDR3 is TGCAGCGTTGAAGGCGGGCCAGAGTACCAAGAGACCCAGTACTTC.

The chain employs TRBV5-5 and TRBJ1-1; D unresolved. V was trimmed by 4 bases and J by 5 bases, leaving 9 bases between them. The CDR3 length is 12 residues. Germline loops: CDR1 SGHKS, CDR2 YYEKEE (reference sequence). CDR3 sequence: CASSQGSTEAFF. In DNA, the CDR3 is TGTGCCAGCAGCCAAGGTTCGACTGAAGCTTTCTTT.

This clonotype was observed once. The chain has TRBV10-3 and TRBJ2-7; maybe TRBD1 (5 bases). Deletions cut 2 bases from V and 3 bases from J, with 8 bases between. Germline-derived CDR1 and CDR2 are ENHRY and SYGVKD. This CDR3 spans 13 amino acids. The CDR3 loop is CAISERGDYEQYF. The CDR3 DNA reads as TGTGCCATCAGTGAGAGGGGCGACTACGAGCAGTACTTC.

The chain recombines TRBV12-3 or TRBV12-4 with TRBJ1-3, with TRBD1 identical over 7 bases. The CDR3 extends over 15 amino acids. The V and J ends lost 6 bases and 1 base, in that order; junction bases with no gene match: 6. This CDR3 is CASSTNRGSGNTIYF. Written as DNA, the CDR3 is TGTGCCAGCAGCACGAACAGGGGTTCTGGAAACACCATATATTTT.

V and J are TRBV19 and TRBJ2-1, with a tentative D call TRBD2 (5 bases). Trimming pared 9 bases from V and 1 base from J, leaving 22 bases between. The CDR3 loop spans 17 amino acids. Germline V CDR1 and CDR2: LNHDA, SQIVND (reference sequence). The CDR3 spells CASSPPGNLLSYNEQFF. The CDR3 DNA follows: TGTGCCAGCTCCCCCCCGGGGAACTTATTGTCCTACAATGAGCAGTTCTTC.

The chain couples TRBV28 to TRBJ2-2; D unresolved. The V end lost 6 bases, the J end lost 1 base, and 12 bases lay between the germline ends. The CDR3 spans 15 residues. Germline values: CDR1 MDHEN, CDR2 SYDVKM. In DNA form, the CDR3 reads TGTGCCAGCAGACGTGGACGTGGGAACACCGGGGAGCTGTTTTTT. Residues: CASRRGRGNTGELFF. Variable domain in full (rest from reference TRBV28 and TRBJ2-2): DVKVTQSSRYLVKRTGEKVFLECVQDMDHENMFWYRQDPGLGLRLIYFSYDVKMKEKGDIPEGYSVSREKKERFSLILESASTNQTSMYLCASRRGRGNTGELFFGEGSRLTVL.

The chain couples TRBV3-1 to TRBJ2-7; TRBD1 matches 9 bases. Losses at the gene ends were 5 bases for V and 3 bases for J; bases not matched to a gene: 20. CDR3 size: 19 residues. Germline-derived CDR1 and CDR2 are LGHDT and YNNKEL (reference sequence). The CDR3 region is CASSTRLGTGTPRLYEQYF. In nucleotides, the CDR3 is TGTGCCAGCAGCACGCGATTAGGGACAGGGACCCCACGACTCTACGAGCAGTACTTC.

The V gene is TRBV12-3 or TRBV12-4, the J gene TRBJ1-5; the match to TRBD1 covers 7 bases. The CDR3 totals 16 residues. Trimming at V came to 4 bases and at J to 0 bases, leaving 6 bases not matched to a gene. The CDR3 reads CASSSGTAYSNQPQHF. The CDR3 coding sequence is TGTGCCAGCAGTTCCGGGACAGCTTATAGCAATCAGCCCCAGCATTTT.

This chain uses TRBV11-2 with TRBJ2-1, with D possibly matching TRBD2 (6 bases). CDR3 size: 16 residues. Trimming shortened V by 3 bases and J by 0 bases, and 12 bases separated the two germline ends. Per the germline V gene, CDR1 is SGHAT and CDR2 is FQNNGV. CDR3 bases: TGTGCCAGCAGCTTCCCGCCGGGGGACTCCTACAATGAGCAGTTCTTC. Protein: CASSFPPGDSYNEQFF.